This TCR beta chain appears in the sequencing data of a study of T-cell reconstitution after alpha-beta-depleted transplantation in children. Unique molecular identifiers were incorporated when the TCRbeta library was constructed. TCRdb independently ran MiXCR on the PCR reads; one entry per CDR3 protein. This sample has a few hundred thousand distinct CDR3 sequences, with 10% found just once. The sample here was PBMCs from the stem cell graft donor, taken from the stem cell graft. The sequence was collected from a human donor who donated a stem cell graft to a child with acute lymphoblastic leukemia.

The CDR3 loop is CASSPGIGGYTF. CDR3 DNA: TGCGCCAGCAGCCCTGGTATAGGTGGCTACACCTTC. The chain couples TRBV5-1 to TRBJ1-2; D uncertain. Germline lookup yields CDR1 SGHRS and CDR2 YFSETQ. V lost 4 bases to trimming and J lost 7 bases, with 11 bases between them. This CDR3 contains 12 residues.